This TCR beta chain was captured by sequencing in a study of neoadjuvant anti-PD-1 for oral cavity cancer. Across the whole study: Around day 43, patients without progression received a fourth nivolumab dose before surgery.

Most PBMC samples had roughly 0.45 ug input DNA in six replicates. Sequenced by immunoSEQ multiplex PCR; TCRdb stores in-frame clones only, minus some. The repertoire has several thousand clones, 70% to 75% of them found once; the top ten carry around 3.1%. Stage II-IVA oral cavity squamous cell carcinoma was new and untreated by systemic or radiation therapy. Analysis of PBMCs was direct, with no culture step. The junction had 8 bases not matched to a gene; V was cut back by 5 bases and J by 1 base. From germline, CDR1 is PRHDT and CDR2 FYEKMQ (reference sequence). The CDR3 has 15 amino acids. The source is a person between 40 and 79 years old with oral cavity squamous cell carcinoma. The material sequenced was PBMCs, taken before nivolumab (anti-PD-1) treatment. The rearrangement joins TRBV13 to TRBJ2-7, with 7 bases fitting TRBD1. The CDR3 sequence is CASSTRQGLSYEQYF. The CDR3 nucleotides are TGTGCCAGCAGCACCCGACAGGGTCTTTCCTACGAGCAGTACTTC.